This TCR beta chain was observed in a study of blood T cell repertoires in COVID-19. As for the study in general: Samples came from the United States, Italy and Spain, spanning acute and convalescent COVID-19. Sources were T cells, B-cell-depleted T cells, or PBMCs; the material itself was cDNA or gDNA.

The CDR3 has 15 amino acids. V lost 7 bases to trimming and J lost 4 bases, with 18 bases between them. The germline V gene has CDR1 SGHNT and CDR2 YYREEE (reference sequence). Per the original data handling: The assay estimated nucleated cells by amplifying reference gene primers. TCRdb's table, derived via immunoSEQ multiplex PCR, lists solely in-frame clones and lacks some. For V, J and clone size, that table is used; D and trimming come from the DNA. There are around 45,000 clones in the sample; about nine tenths occur only once, and 16% lies in the top ten. The TCR originated in a man in his 60s with active or convalescent COVID-19. The chain employs TRBV5-4 and TRBJ1-3; possibly TRBD1 for D (5 bases). The sample was peripheral blood. In nucleotides, the CDR3 is TGTGCCAGCTTTGACTCAGGGATTCCAGGAAACACCATATATTTT. Translated: CASFDSGIPGNTIYF.